The 25 T cell receptor beta chains reported below all come from one sample, sequenced in a study of shared clonotypes between healthy human individuals. The assay was immunoSEQ multiplex PCR, and TCRdb's table has in-frame clones only and misses some. This table holds approximately 1,000,000 clones, around 82% found once. Material: memory CD4+ T cells from PBMCs. Subset defined: CD45RA-negative fraction. The receptors here all came from a man aged 18 to 30 in good health. Some clones in this sample may be carry-over from other donors' samples.

Concerning this clone itself: At one end the junction does not follow the germline gene, possibly because of a read error. This chain connects TRBV18 to TRBJ1-4; a weak D match, TRBD1 (6 bases). This CDR3 is 15 amino acids long. Germline loops: CDR1 KGHSH, CDR2 LQKENI. This CDR3 is CASSPDSGIRENLFF. CDR3 bases: TGTGCCAGCTCACCGGACAGCGGCATCCGAGAAAACCTGTTTTTT.

The chain combines TRBV30 with TRBJ1-2; possibly TRBD1 for D (6 bases). Germline assignment: CDR1 GTSNPN and CDR2 SVGIG (reference sequence). The CDR3 totals 13 residues. The ends were cut back, 1 base at V and 8 bases at J, with 14 bases in the middle. This chain's CDR3 is CAWSALRGGGYTF. In DNA, the CDR3 is TGTGCCTGGAGTGCCCTTAGGGGGGGCGGCTACACCTTC.

This chain uses TRBV19 with TRBJ2-2; perhaps TRBD1 as D (6 bases). Germline V gene lookup returns CDR1 LNHDA and CDR2 SQIVND (reference sequence). The CDR3 runs 17 residues. Trimming took off 3 bases at V and 0 bases at J, with 14 bases between the two ends. In DNA form, the CDR3 reads TGTGCCAGTAGTATTCGGTGGGGGCAGCCGAACACCGGGGAGCTGTTTTTT. Translated, it gives CASSIRWGQPNTGELFF. The variable domain in full, with the rest retrieved from reference TRBV19 and TRBJ2-2, is DGGITQSPKYLFRKEGQNVTLSCEQNLNHDAMYWYRQDPGQGLRLIYYSQIVNDFQKGDIAEGYSVSREKKESFPLTVTSAQKNPTAFYLCASSIRWGQPNTGELFFGEGSRLTVL.

The chain links TRBV18 to TRBJ2-5; D may correspond to TRBD1 or TRBD2 (6 bases each). Trimming pared 3 bases from V and 2 bases from J, leaving 25 bases between. Per germline, CDR1 KGHSH and CDR2 LQKENI. The CDR3 extends over 19 amino acids. DNA of the CDR3: TGTGCCAGCTCACCCACCTTCGGAGGGGGTCTGTGGGGTCAAGAGACCCAGTACTTC. Residues: CASSPTFGGGLWGQETQYF.

The gene calls are TRBV15 and TRBJ2-2, with 8 bases lining up with TRBD1. This CDR3 is 18 amino acids long. Germline V lookup: CDR1 LNHNV, CDR2 YYDKDF (reference sequence). J gave up 7 bases and V 0 bases, and 13 bases lay outside the gene matches. CDR3 residues: CATSRDPRRQGAIGELFF. The CDR3, as DNA: TGTGCCACCAGCAGAGATCCACGTCGGCAGGGGGCAATCGGGGAGCTGTTTTTT.

This clone has just one count. The CDR3 sequence is CASSLGFGGSADTQYF. The CDR3 DNA reads TGTGCCAGCAGCTTAGGGTTTGGCGGGAGTGCAGATACGCAGTATTTT. The chain links TRBV7-9 to TRBJ2-3; 7 bases map to TRBD2. With V trimmed by 1 base and J by 4 bases, 8 bases remained unmatched. CDR1 is SEHNR, CDR2 FQNEAQ, per germline (reference sequence). CDR3 length: 16 residues.

This clone was counted many times. The CDR3 here is CASSPMGTGVVGNTIYF. In DNA form, the CDR3 reads TGTGCCAGCAGCCCCATGGGTACAGGCGTCGTGGGAAACACCATATATTTT. The genes are TRBV5-6 and TRBJ1-3; perhaps TRBD1 as D (5 bases). Trimming pared 4 bases from V and 4 bases from J, leaving 21 bases between. This CDR3 is built from 17 residues. CDR1 and CDR2 (germline): SGHDT, YYEEEE.

The V and J genes are TRBV28 and TRBJ2-1; tentative D call: TRBD2 (6 bases). The V and J ends lost 6 bases and 2 bases respectively, with 11 bases between them. Germline-derived CDR1 and CDR2 are MDHEN and SYDVKM. The CDR3 consists of 14 residues. As DNA, the CDR3 is TGTGCCAGCAGGGGGGGAGAGGCCTACAATGAGCAGTTCTTC. This translates into CASRGGEAYNEQFF.

V usage is TRBV9 and J usage is TRBJ2-5; 9 nucleotides agree with TRBD2. V dropped 0 bases and J dropped 6; count of bases not matched to a gene: 6. Germline V lookup: CDR1 SGDLS, CDR2 YYNGEE. The CDR3 runs 15 residues. DNA for the CDR3: TGTGCCAGCAGCGTAGACCCTAGCGGGACTAAGACCCAGTACTTC. Translation: CASSVDPSGTKTQYF. Full variable domain (remainder filled in from reference TRBV9 and TRBJ2-5): DSGVTQTPKHLITATGQRVTLRCSPRSGDLSVYWYQQSLDQGLQFLIQYYNGEERAKGNILERFSAQQFPDLHSELNLSSLELGDSALYFCASSVDPSGTKTQYFGPGTRLLVL.

With respect to this clone: One junction end does not reproduce the germline sequence, and a read error may be involved. The chain joins TRBV28 to TRBJ1-2, with D perhaps matching TRBD1 (6 bases). CDR1 and CDR2 from the germline V gene are MDHEN and SYDVKM. The CDR3 is 13 residues long. CDR3 sequence reads: CASSLGTGYAYTF. CDR3 bases: TGTGCCAGCAGTTTGGGAACAGGGTATGCCTACACCTTC.

This sequence joins TRBV9 and TRBJ2-3; possibly TRBD2 for D (6 bases). V lost 1 base, J lost 6 bases, and 18 bases lay in between. This CDR3 spans 16 amino acids. Germline assignment: CDR1 SGDLS and CDR2 YYNGEE. This CDR3 reads CASSVSGSTAGDTQYF. The DNA of the CDR3 is TGTGCCAGCAGCGTATCCGGATCCACGGCGGGGGATACGCAGTATTTT.

This clone was detected ten times or more. The chain is built from TRBV2 and TRBJ2-7; D tentatively fits TRBD1 or TRBD2 (6 bases each). With 2 bases removed from V and 7 bases from J, the gap between germline ends came to 15 bases. Germline V gene data show CDR1 as SNHLY and CDR2 as FYNNEI. This CDR3 region has 14 residues. CDR3 loop: CASSEWGAGVEQYF. CDR3 DNA: TGTGCCAGCAGTGAATGGGGGGCAGGGGTTGAGCAGTACTTC.

This clone appeared a few times. The gene calls are TRBV18 and TRBJ2-2; TRBD1 aligns across 9 bases. The CDR3 totals 16 residues. Germline V lookup: CDR1 KGHSH, CDR2 LQKENI. V gave up 6 bases and J gave up 6 bases; unmatched junction bases: 11. The CDR3 loop is CASSPRTGVFPGELFF. In DNA form, the CDR3 reads TGTGCCAGCTCCCCTCGGACAGGGGTGTTTCCCGGGGAGCTGTTTTTT.

The chain couples TRBV27 to TRBJ2-1; 13 bases map to TRBD2. CDR3 length equals 20 residues. Germline CDR1 MNHEY, CDR2 SMNVEV (reference sequence). The V segment lost 6 bases and the J segment 7 bases; nucleotides outside the gene matches: 21. DNA of the CDR3: TGTGCCAGCAGCCTCCGAGGTGAGACCCTAGGGACTAGCGGGATAAATGAGCAGTTCTTC. It yields the protein CASSLRGETLGTSGINEQFF.

The chain couples TRBV12-5 to TRBJ1-5; D is perhaps TRBD1 (5 bases). The ends were cut back, 2 bases at V and 3 bases at J, with 20 bases in the middle. CDR1 and CDR2 (germline): LGHNT, FRNRAP. The CDR3 covers 18 residues. This CDR3 is CASGLLTSGPGPNQPQHF. The CDR3 region has the DNA TGTGCTAGTGGTTTGCTCACCTCGGGACCTGGCCCCAATCAGCCCCAGCATTTT.

The table lists this clone with a few counts. The CDR3 bases are TGCAGCGCCCGGGTCCCCAATCAGCCCCAGCATTTT. Protein: CSARVPNQPQHF. The chain links TRBV29-1 to TRBJ1-5; no clear D. Germline V gives CDR1 SQVTM, CDR2 ANQGSEA. V was shortened by 7 bases and J by 3 bases, with 10 bases between the two germline ends. The CDR3 covers 12 residues.

Details on this clone: Other DNA sequences in the same sample also yield this CDR3. The chain employs TRBV18 and TRBJ2-5; D not certain. The CDR3 has 12 residues. Germline loops: CDR1 KGHSH, CDR2 LQKENI. V was shortened by 3 bases and J by 5 bases, with 7 bases between the two germline ends. The CDR3 spells CASSPAGETQYF. CDR3 in DNA: TGTGCCAGCTCACCGGCCGGGGAGACCCAGTACTTC.

The chain carries TRBV10-1 and TRBJ2-1; TRBD1 matches at 10 bases. The CDR3 runs 14 residues. CDR1 is WNHNN and CDR2 is SYGVQD in the germline V gene (reference sequence). Trimming removed 9 bases from V and 8 bases from J; junction bases left unmatched: 10. The CDR3 is CASNHLGQGHEQFF. The CDR3 nucleotides are TGCGCCAGTAATCACCTGGGACAGGGGCATGAGCAGTTCTTC.

Notes on this clone: This sample also contains other DNA sequences that code for the same CDR3. The rearrangement links TRBV5-1 to TRBJ2-2; the match to TRBD1 covers 7 bases. The CDR3 spans 14 residues. V shed 0 bases, J shed 6 bases, and the junction held 2 bases outside the gene matches. The germline V gene has CDR1 SGHRS and CDR2 YFSETQ. CDR3 DNA sequence: TGCGCCAGCAGCTTGGGGCAGGGGGCCGGGGAGCTGTTTTTT. Protein sequence: CASSLGQGAGELFF.

This clone was counted at least ten times. The same CDR3 can be traced to other DNA sequences in this sample. The gene calls are TRBV5-1 and TRBJ1-1; D is unresolved. V lost 6 bases and J 4 bases, leaving 13 bases between the germline ends. Germline-derived CDR1 and CDR2 are SGHRS and YFSETQ. The CDR3 runs to 13 residues. This chain's CDR3 is CASMKVPGTEAFF. The CDR3 region has the DNA TGCGCCAGCATGAAAGTCCCCGGCACTGAAGCTTTCTTT. Drawing the rest from reference TRBV5-1 and TRBJ1-1, the complete variable domain is KAGVTQTPRYLIKTRGQQVTLSCSPISGHRSVSWYQQTPGQGLQFLFEYFSETQRNKGNFPGRFSGRQFSNSRSEMNVSTLELGDSALYLCASMKVPGTEAFFGQGTRLTVV.

The count of this clone is one. This chain connects TRBV10-3 to TRBJ2-1, with D perhaps matching TRBD2 (5 bases). The germline V and J ends were trimmed by 7 bases and 7 bases, with 14 bases remaining between them. The length of the CDR3 is 13 residues. Germline-derived CDR1 and CDR2 are ENHRY and SYGVKD. Here the CDR3 DNA reads TGTGCCATCAACAGAGGGCCTGGAAATGAGCAGTTCTTC. This encodes CAINRGPGNEQFF.

The V gene is TRBV6-6, the J gene TRBJ2-1; D unclear. Germline V gene data show CDR1 as MNHNY and CDR2 as SVGAGI (reference sequence). The CDR3 is made up of 14 amino acids. The V end was cut by 7 bases, the J end by 0 bases, with 10 bases between. The CDR3 nucleotides are TGTGCCAGCAAAGTCAGGAGCTCCTACAATGAGCAGTTCTTC. Translated, it gives CASKVRSSYNEQFF.

This chain joins TRBV28 and TRBJ1-5; D ambiguous. Germline V gene lookup returns CDR1 MDHEN and CDR2 SYDVKM. The CDR3 loop spans 15 amino acids. V lost 1 base to trimming and J lost 2 bases, with 9 bases between them. The CDR3 nucleotides read TGTGCCAGCAGTTTATCGAGTTCCGGCAATCAGCCCCAGCATTTT. The encoded protein is CASSLSSSGNQPQHF.

This clone turned up a few times. This sample includes further DNA sequences coding for the same CDR3. The rearrangement joins TRBV18 to TRBJ1-1; no definite D call. The CDR3 runs 14 residues. Trimming removed 1 base from V and 0 bases from J, with 6 bases in between. Germline V gene data show CDR1 as KGHSH and CDR2 as LQKENI. Written as DNA, the CDR3 is TGTGCCAGCTCACCACAGGTTATGAACACTGAAGCTTTCTTT. This encodes CASSPQVMNTEAFF.

This chain connects TRBV29-1 to TRBJ1-1; 8 bases match TRBD1. There are 14 residues in the CDR3. Germline V gene data show CDR1 as SQVTM and CDR2 as ANQGSEA. V lost 4 bases, J lost 2 bases, and 6 bases stayed unmatched. CDR3 in amino acids: CSVAGGVANTEAFF. The CDR3 region has the DNA TGCAGCGTTGCAGGGGGCGTCGCCAACACTGAAGCTTTCTTT. The full variable domain, in which reference TRBV29-1 and TRBJ1-1 provide the parts outside the CDR3, is SAVISQKPSRDICQRGTSLTIQCQVDSQVTMMFWYRQQPGQSLTLIATANQGSEATYESGFVIDKFPISRPNLTFSTLTVSNMSPEDSSIYLCSVAGGVANTEAFFGQGTRLTVV.